What follows are 13 T cell receptor beta chains derived from one specimen sequenced in a study of tissue T cells after allogeneic stem cell transplantation. The time point: mouse harvest day 7 after allogeneic transplant. Mouse grafts combined 10^7 T-cell-depleted bone marrow cells with 10^6 splenic CD5+ T cells. Profiled with immunoSEQ multiplex PCR; TCRdb holds only in-frame clones, not every one. Among fewer than 8,500 clones listed, around 40% were seen once. The sample consisted of skin. These receptors were taken from a female BALB/c mouse given C57BL/6 T cells with graft-versus-host disease after an allogeneic hematopoietic cell transplant.

With respect to this clone: The germline and genes are mouse ones. The missing CDR3 end, 1 residue past where the read stops, is filled in from the germline J gene. The chain has TRBV5 and TRBJ1-1; D is uncertain. The CDR3 totals 14 residues. Germline V gives CDR1 LGHNA, CDR2 YNLKQL (reference sequence). Trimming cost V 0 bases and J 4 bases, with 9 bases left between them. The sequenced part of the CDR3 DNA is TGTGCCAGCAGCCAAGAAAGGCAAGGCACAGAAGTCTTC. Translation: CASSQERQGTEVF. The full CDR3 is CASSQERQGTEVFF.

In this sample, this clone turned up a few times. Genes and germline are mouse. The CDR3 region is CASRGTGGDTQYF. CDR3 bases read: TGTGCCAGCAGAGGGACTGGGGGAGACACCCAGTAC. The chain has TRBV26 and TRBJ2-5, with TRBD2 identical over 11 bases. The sequenced fragment ends 1 residue before the CDR3 boundary, so the rest is inferred from the germline J gene. CDR1 and CDR2 from the germline V gene are KGHPV and FQNQEV (reference sequence). Trimming cost V 6 bases and J 5 bases; bases outside gene matches: 1. There are 13 residues in the CDR3.

A note on this clone: Each gene name is a mouse one. From the germline J gene comes the end of the CDR3, since the read stops 1 residue before it. This chain links TRBV13-2 with TRBJ2-4; 12 bases line up with TRBD2. This CDR3 has 16 amino acids. The germline gives CDR1 NNHNN, CDR2 SYGAGS (reference sequence). The V and J ends lost 2 bases and 1 base, in that order; junction bases with no gene match: 2. The covered CDR3 bases are TGTGCCAGCGGTGAGGGACTGGGGGGTCGTCAAAACACCTTGTAC. Protein product: CASGEGLGGRQNTLY. The CDR3 in full is CASGEGLGGRQNTLYF.

In its sample, this clone was seen a few times. The gene names given are mouse names. The sequence runs out 1 residue before the end of the CDR3; the remainder is reconstructed from the germline J gene. J is TRBJ2-1 and V is TRBV26, with D perhaps matching TRBD2 (6 bases). This CDR3 is built from 14 residues. CDR1 is KGHPV, CDR2 FQNQEV, per germline (reference sequence). V lost 6 bases and J 1 base, leaving 10 bases between the germline ends. CDR3 DNA (partial): TGTGCCAGCAGCCGACTGGAAAACTATGCTGAGCAGTTC. Its translation is CASSRLENYAEQF. In full, the CDR3 reads CASSRLENYAEQFF.

As for this clone: The gene names given are mouse names. The observed sequence ends 1 residue before the CDR3 terminus, with the missing tail filled in from the germline J gene. The V and J genes are TRBV16 and TRBJ1-1, with D perhaps TRBD1 (5 bases). This CDR3 has 13 residues. With 5 bases removed from V and 1 base from J, the gap between germline ends came to 8 bases. Germline V gene sequence: CDR1 SGHSA, CDR2 FRNQAP. The DNA read from the CDR3 is TGTGCAAGCAGCCTCAGGGAAAACACAGAAGTCTTC. Amino acid sequence: CASSLRENTEVF. The whole CDR3 sequence is CASSLRENTEVFF.

Details on this clone: The gene names given are mouse names. The read falls 1 residue short of the CDR3 end, and the missing part is taken from the germline J gene. This sequence joins TRBV23 and TRBJ2-1; no check of the table's D call, TRBD1, against the DNA was made. The CDR3 is made up of 13 amino acids. CDR1 is KGHTA and CDR2 is FQNQQP in the germline V gene. This CDR3 reads CSSRDRAYAEQFF. The sequenced part of the CDR3 DNA is TGCTCCAGCAGGGACAGGGCCTATGCTGAGCAGTTC. Full variable domain (rest looked up from reference TRBV23 and TRBJ2-1): DAAVTQKPRYLIKMKGQEAEMKCIPEKGHTAVFWYQQKQSKELKFLIYFQNQQPLDQIDMVKERFSAVCPSSSLCSLGIRTCEAEDSALYLCSSRDRAYAEQFFGPGTRLTVL.

Turning to this clone: Mouse names are used for the genes. The read ends 1 residue shy of where the CDR3 ends; the end is completed using the germline J gene. The V and J genes are TRBV26 and TRBJ2-4; D possibly uses TRBD1 or TRBD2 (5 bases each). This CDR3 has 13 amino acids. Trimming took 6 bases from V and 3 from J, leaving 10 bases between them. Germline CDR1 KGHPV, CDR2 FQNQEV (reference sequence). The DNA read from the CDR3 is TGTGCCAGCAGCCAGGGACGGCAAAACACCTTGTAC. Residues: CASSQGRQNTLY. The full CDR3 reads CASSQGRQNTLYF.

Notes on this clone: Gene names denote mouse genes. Read sequence stops 1 residue before the CDR3 end, and the germline J gene provides the missing end. V gene TRBV26 combines with J gene TRBJ2-7; TRBD1 aligns across 9 bases. Germline CDR1 and CDR2: KGHPV and FQNQEV (reference sequence). CDR3 length: 12 residues. With V trimmed by 5 bases and J by 6 bases, 2 bases remained unmatched. CDR3 region: CASSLQGAEQYF. The covered CDR3 bases are TGTGCCAGCAGTTTACAGGGGGCTGAACAGTAC.

This clone turned up a few times. The gene symbols are mouse symbols. The read ends 1 residue shy of where the CDR3 ends; the end is completed using the germline J gene. This same CDR3 is encoded by further DNA sequences in the sample. The chain recombines TRBV26 with TRBJ1-1; 7 nucleotides align to TRBD1. This CDR3 has 14 residues. V dropped 2 bases and J dropped 0; count of bases not matched to a gene: 0. The germline CDR1 and CDR2 sequences are KGHPV and FQNQEV (reference sequence). The sequenced part of the CDR3 DNA is TGTGCCAGCAGTCTGCAGGGGGCAAACACAGAAGTCTTC. It yields the protein CASSLQGANTEVF. The complete CDR3 protein is CASSLQGANTEVFF.

This clone is deemed large. Gene names are mouse gene names. Sequencing ends 1 residue short of the CDR3 end; the germline J gene provides the rest. This chain uses TRBV13-3 with TRBJ2-1; D unresolved. CDR3 length: 14 residues. Trimming left V 0 bases short and J 6 bases short, with 10 bases between. Germline V gene lookup returns CDR1 NNHDY and CDR2 SYVADS. The DNA read from the CDR3 is TGTGCCAGCAGTGATGCAAGGACGGTTGCTGAGCAGTTC. Amino acid sequence: CASSDARTVAEQF. The full CDR3 protein reads CASSDARTVAEQFF.

This clone was detected a few times. The genes and germline here are from mouse. The CDR3 goes on 1 residue after the read ends, and that part is filled in from the germline J gene. The chain joins TRBV16 to TRBJ2-7; 11 nucleotides line up with TRBD1. The germline gives CDR1 SGHSA, CDR2 FRNQAP. With V trimmed by 3 bases and J by 4 bases, 5 bases remained unmatched. The CDR3 covers 15 residues. CDR3: CASSFNGQGAYEQYF. The part of the CDR3 DNA that was read is TGTGCAAGCAGCTTTAATGGACAGGGGGCTTATGAACAGTAC.

This clone occurred a few times. Mouse germline and gene names are used. The missing CDR3 end, 1 residue past where the read stops, is filled in from the germline J gene. The V and J genes are TRBV16 and TRBJ2-1; D call uncertain. The germline CDR1 and CDR2 sequences are SGHSA and FRNQAP. V lost 4 bases, J lost 4 bases, and 11 bases lay in between. The CDR3 is made up of 14 amino acids. CDR3 sequence reads: CASSSPGKYAEQFF. The part of the CDR3 DNA that was read is TGTGCAAGCAGCTCGCCCGGGAAATATGCTGAGCAGTTC.

The sample holds one count of this clone. Gene names and germline refer to mouse. The CDR3 end falls 1 residue outside the read, so it is completed with the germline J gene. The chain recombines TRBV3 with TRBJ2-4; possibly TRBD1 for D (6 bases). Trimming removed 4 bases at V and 1 base at J, with 6 bases between. The germline V gene has CDR1 SNHLY and CDR2 FYNGKV (reference sequence). This CDR3 spans 13 amino acids. Here the CDR3 reads CASSWTGQNTLYF. CDR3 DNA, as far as it was read: TGTGCCAGCAGCTGGACAGGTCAAAACACCTTGTAC.